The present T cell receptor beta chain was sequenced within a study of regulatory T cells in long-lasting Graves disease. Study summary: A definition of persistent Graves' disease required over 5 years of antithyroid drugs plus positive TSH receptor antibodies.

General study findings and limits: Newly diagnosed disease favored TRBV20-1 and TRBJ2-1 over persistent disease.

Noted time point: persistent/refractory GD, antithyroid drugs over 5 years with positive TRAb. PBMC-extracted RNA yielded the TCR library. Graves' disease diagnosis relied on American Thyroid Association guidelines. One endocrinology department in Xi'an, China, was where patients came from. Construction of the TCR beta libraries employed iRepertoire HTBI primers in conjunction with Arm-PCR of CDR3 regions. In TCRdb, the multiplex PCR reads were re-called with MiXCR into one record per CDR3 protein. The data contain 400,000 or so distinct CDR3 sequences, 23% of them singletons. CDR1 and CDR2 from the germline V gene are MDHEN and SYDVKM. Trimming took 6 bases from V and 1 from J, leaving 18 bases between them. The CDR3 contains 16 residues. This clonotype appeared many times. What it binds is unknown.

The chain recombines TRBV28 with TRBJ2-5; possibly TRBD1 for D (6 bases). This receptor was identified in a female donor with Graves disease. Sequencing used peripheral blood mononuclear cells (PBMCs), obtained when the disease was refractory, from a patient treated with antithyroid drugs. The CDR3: CASSALQGLSQETQYF. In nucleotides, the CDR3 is TGTGCCAGCAGCGCATTACAGGGATTATCCCAAGAGACCCAGTACTTC.